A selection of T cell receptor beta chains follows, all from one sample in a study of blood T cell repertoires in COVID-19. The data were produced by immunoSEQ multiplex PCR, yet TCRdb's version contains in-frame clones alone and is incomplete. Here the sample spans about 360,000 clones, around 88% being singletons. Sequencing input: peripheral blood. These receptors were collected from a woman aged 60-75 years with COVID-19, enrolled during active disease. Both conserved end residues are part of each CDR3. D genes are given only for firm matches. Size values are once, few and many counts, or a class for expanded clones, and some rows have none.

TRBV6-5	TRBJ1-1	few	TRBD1	CASTDRGNTEAFF	TGTGCCAGCACCGACAGGGGAAACACTGAAGCTTTCTTT
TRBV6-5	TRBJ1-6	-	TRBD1	CASRGGQGHNSPLHF	TGTGCCAGCAGAGGAGGACAGGGTCATAATTCACCCCTCCACTTT
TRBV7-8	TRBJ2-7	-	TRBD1	CASSSNRDRGYEQYF	TGTGCCAGCAGCTCGAACCGGGACAGGGGCTACGAGCAGTACTTC
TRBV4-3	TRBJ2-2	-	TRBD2	CASSQEPPGGGTGELFF	TGCGCCAGCAGCCAAGAACCACCGGGGGGTGGCACCGGGGAGCTGTTTTTT
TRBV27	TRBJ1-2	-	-	CASSLKGVWANYGYTF	TGTGCCAGCAGTTTAAAAGGAGTATGGGCTAACTATGGCTACACCTTC
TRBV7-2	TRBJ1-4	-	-	CASSWKGSRTNEKLFF	TGTGCCAGCAGCTGGAAGGGGTCAAGAACTAATGAAAAACTGTTTTTT
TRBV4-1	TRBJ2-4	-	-	CASSPRGTDKNIQYF	TGCGCCAGCAGCCCCCGGGGGACGGACAAAAACATTCAGTACTTC
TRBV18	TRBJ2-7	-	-	CASSPYGGPDEQYF	TGTGCCAGCTCACCATACGGGGGGCCCGACGAGCAGTACTTC
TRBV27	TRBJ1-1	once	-	CASSLRFGPLEAFF	TGTGCCAGCAGTTTACGATTTGGGCCTCTTGAAGCTTTCTTT
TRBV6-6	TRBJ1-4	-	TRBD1	CASSRGTGVGWEKLFF	TGTGCCAGCAGTCGCGGGACAGGCGTGGGGTGGGAAAAACTGTTTTTT
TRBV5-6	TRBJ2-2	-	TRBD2	CASSSFGGAAGELFF	TGTGCCAGCAGCTCTTTCGGGGGGGCCGCCGGGGAGCTGTTTTTT
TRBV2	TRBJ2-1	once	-	CASSDRRLEFINEQFF	TGTGCCAGCAGTGATCGGCGTCTAGAATTCATCAATGAGCAGTTCTTC
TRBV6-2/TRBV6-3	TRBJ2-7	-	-	CASSLKLTTGRTF	TGTGCCAGCAGTCTAAAGCTTACGACAGGGAGGACTTTC
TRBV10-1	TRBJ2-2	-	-	CATSRSTGELFF	TGCGCCACGAGTCGTTCCACCGGGGAGCTGTTTTTT
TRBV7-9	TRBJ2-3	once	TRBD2	CASSLPLRLAGRTDTQYF	TGTGCCAGCAGCTTACCTCTCAGACTAGCGGGGCGCACAGATACGCAGTATTTT
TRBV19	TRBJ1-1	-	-	CASQSKAGHMNTEAFF	TGTGCCAGTCAATCCAAGGCAGGGCACATGAACACTGAAGCTTTCTTT
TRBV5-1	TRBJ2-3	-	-	CASSLSVPGADTQYF	TGCGCCAGCAGCTTGTCGGTCCCGGGAGCAGATACGCAGTATTTT
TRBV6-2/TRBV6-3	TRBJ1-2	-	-	CASSYGGSDGYTF	TGTGCCAGCAGTTATGGGGGGAGTGATGGCTACACCTTC
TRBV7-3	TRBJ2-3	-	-	CASSLLATDHSTDTQYF	TGTGCCAGCAGCTTACTTGCGACAGACCATTCCACAGATACGCAGTATTTT
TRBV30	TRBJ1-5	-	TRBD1	CAWSVTGGQPQHF	TGTGCCTGGAGTGTAACAGGGGGACAGCCCCAGCATTTT
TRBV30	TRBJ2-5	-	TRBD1	CAWSLLTGPQETQYF	TGTGCCTGGAGTTTACTGACAGGGCCCCAAGAGACCCAGTACTTC
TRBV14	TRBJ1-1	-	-	CASSHAGNTEAFF	TGTGCCAGCAGCCATGCAGGGAACACTGAAGCTTTCTTT
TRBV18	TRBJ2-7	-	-	CASSPGTPTYEQYF	TGTGCCAGCTCACCAGGGACACCAACCTACGAGCAGTACTTC
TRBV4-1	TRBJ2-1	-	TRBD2	CASSHTSGGQYNEQFF	TGCGCCAGCAGCCATACTAGCGGGGGTCAGTACAATGAGCAGTTCTTC
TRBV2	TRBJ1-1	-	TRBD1	CASVRTGSNTEAFF	TGTGCCAGCGTTAGGACAGGATCGAACACTGAAGCTTTCTTT
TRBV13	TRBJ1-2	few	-	CASSLGQLYLYTF	TGTGCCAGCAGCTTAGGACAGCTTTACCTCTACACCTTC
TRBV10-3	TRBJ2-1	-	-	CAISAGLNRNEQFF	TGTGCCATCAGCGCAGGGTTGAACCGCAATGAGCAGTTCTTC
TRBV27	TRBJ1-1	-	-	CASSFGQTTEAFF	TGTGCCAGCAGTTTTGGACAAACCACTGAAGCTTTCTTT
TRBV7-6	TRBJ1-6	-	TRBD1	CASSLQSGGYSPLHF	TGTGCCAGCAGCTTACAGTCAGGGGGTTATTCACCCCTCCACTTT
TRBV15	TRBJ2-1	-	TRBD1	CATSRGRTGGNEQFF	TGTGCCACCAGCAGAGGTCGGACAGGGGGCAATGAGCAGTTCTTC